Listed below are T cell receptor beta chains from one sample, sequenced in a study of shared clonotypes between healthy human individuals. Sequencing was performed with immunoSEQ multiplex PCR; in TCRdb, only in-frame clones are kept and a portion is missing. Here the sample spans about 2.4 million clones, 80% to 95% being singletons. Specimen: naive CD4+ T cells from PBMCs. Receptor source: a man younger than 35 in good health. Some clones in this sample may be carry-over from other donors' samples. Both conserved end residues are part of each CDR3. The order of the fields is J gene, V gene, CDR3 protein.

TRBJ2-2 | TRBV21-1 | CASSPTFRAANTGELFF
TRBJ1-3 | TRBV5-6 | CASSEPGNTIYF
TRBJ2-7 | TRBV5-1 | CASSLVVTGVHEQYF
TRBJ2-3 | TRBV6-1 | CASSEARRGLRYF
TRBJ1-2 | TRBV18 | CASSPGRDYYGYTF
TRBJ1-4 | TRBV28 | CASTLGTRNEKLFF
TRBJ2-6 | TRBV28 | CASSFTGPGANVLTF
TRBJ2-3 | TRBV30 | CAWRRSGRADTQYF
TRBJ1-1 | TRBV18 | CASSPLQGENTEAFF
TRBJ1-4 | TRBV19 | CASSIDGGEKLFF
TRBJ1-2 | TRBV7-8 | CASSPWDRSNYGYTF
TRBJ2-1 | TRBV27 | CASNPLGANPYNEQFF
TRBJ2-1 | TRBV28 | CASSLGGGSPNEQFF
TRBJ2-5 | TRBV7-9 | CASSFSDSQETQYF
TRBJ1-4 | TRBV5-1 | CASSLGRKTNEKLFF
TRBJ2-7 | TRBV7-2 | CASREKSSYEQYF
TRBJ1-2 | TRBV28 | CASTPGKRGYTF
TRBJ2-3 | TRBV2 | CASSEAGQLNADTQYF
TRBJ2-7 | TRBV6-5 | CASSSGQEIYEQYF
TRBJ1-1 | TRBV29-1 | CSVESRWGTEAFF
TRBJ1-1 | TRBV28 | CASSLGSDEAFF
TRBJ2-3 | TRBV5-1 | CASSLASGNTDTQYF
TRBJ1-1 | TRBV30 | CAWRPGKVNTEAFF
TRBJ2-1 | TRBV15 | CATSRVSSTYNEQFF
TRBJ2-5 | TRBV27 | CASSHKETQYF
TRBJ2-3 | TRBV6-4 | CASSDGRDPTDTQYF
TRBJ1-3 | TRBV4-3 | CASSPRWTGGGLGNTIYF
TRBJ2-7 | TRBV5-6 | CASSVWGRTSYEQYF
TRBJ1-4 | TRBV4-1 | CASSRGTATNEKLFF
TRBJ2-1 | TRBV7-3 | CASSPRAGKTGNEQFF
TRBJ2-7 | TRBV19 | CASRASGTSGVYEQYF
TRBJ1-2 | TRBV29-1 | CRGDSGYGYTF
TRBJ2-6 | TRBV7-2 | CASSLGAGSGANVLTF
TRBJ1-1 | TRBV20-1 | CSARKDIEAFF
TRBJ2-5 | TRBV11-1 | CASSRDGEETQYF